The present entry profiles one TCR beta chain with its context. This record belongs to a study of monozygotic twins with inflammatory bowel disease. The germline V gene has CDR1 MNHNS and CDR2 SASEGT. CDR3 length: 14 residues. UMIs that included a 6-nucleotide sample barcode were added by template switching, which took place during cDNA synthesis. TCRdb processed the 5' RACE reads again and assigns one entry to each CDR3 protein, with no DNA. The sample table sets out some 170,000 distinct CDR3 sequences. The V gene is TRBV6-1, the J gene TRBJ1-4. The receptor comes from a human donor with ulcerative colitis or Crohn's disease, or a healthy co-twin of an affected twin (not recorded which). The sample consisted of blood. CDR3: CASSRQPYNEKLFF.